This TCR beta chain is from a study of regulatory T cells in long-lasting Graves disease (dated by TCRdb to the early 2020s). With respect to the entire study: To count as having persistent Graves' disease, a patient had to have received antithyroid drug treatment for over 5 years with TSH receptor autoantibodies remaining persistently positive. Patients with persistent Graves' disease were compared with patients with newly diagnosed Graves' disease using TCR sequencing and RNA sequencing of peripheral blood. The study was conducted in China and was registered as a clinical trial. TCR sequencing covered roughly 13 persistent and 20 or so newly diagnosed Graves' disease patients, 33 samples in total. On average, persistent Graves' disease patients in the clinical cohort had been on antithyroid drugs for approximately 10 years. Results and caveats for the whole study, not just this receptor: More public clonotypes were shared among persistent patients (roughly 3,000) than among newly diagnosed patients (roughly 1,000). Persistent Graves' disease patients showed lower TCR Shannon entropy and fewer highly expanded clones than newly diagnosed patients, suggesting clonal expansion. Only peripheral blood was studied, because thyroid tissue, the primary lesion, was inaccessible. TRBV28, TRBJ1-2 and TRBJ2-5 were preferentially used in persistent disease, while TRBV20-1 and TRBJ2-1 were favored in newly diagnosed disease. Sequencing and analysis were restricted to the TCR beta chain. As a limitation, the authors acknowledged that the small sample size may reduce accuracy.

The time point label, read with the paper, signifies: persistent/refractory GD, antithyroid drugs over 5 years with positive TRAb. For both TCR sequencing and RNA sequencing, RNA was extracted from PBMCs using TRIzol. The diagnosis of Graves' disease followed American Thyroid Association guidelines. The patients came from an endocrinology department in Xi'an, China. Each patient gave approximately 10 milliliters of peripheral blood, collected in an EDTA anticoagulant tube. PBMCs were isolated by Ficoll Paque Plus density gradient separation without further T cell sorting. An Agilent 2100 Bioanalyzer and agarose gel were used to assess RNA quality, and a NanoDrop 2000 was used to measure RNA concentration. This clonotype was counted ten times or more. Which antigen it targets is not known. Qualities for individual bases were not recorded, and no much larger clone is one base off. CDR1 and CDR2 (SNHLY, FYNNEI) derive from the germline V gene. V and J lose 4 bases and 0 bases, and a span of 9 bases separates them. The CDR3 goes from the cysteine to the phenylalanine over 14 residues. Just CDR3 DNA is preserved here, 42 bases in frame from base 1.

Library prep was done by multiplex PCR. Sequencing was performed on an Illumina HiSeq 4000. TCR beta libraries were built with iRepertoire HTBI primers and Arm-PCR amplification of CDR3 regions. PCR products were gel purified before sequencing. Per the authors' processing: Gene usage analysis of CDR3 amino acid clonotypes relied on the roughly 60 TRBV and 14 TRBJ segments identified across samples. Filtered high-quality paired reads were merged into contigs using COPE and FqMerger. BLAST was used to align contigs to IMGT TRBV, TRBD and TRBJ reference genes, with CDR3 defined following IMGT. Highly expanded clones were defined as clonotypes with a frequency above 0.1%. Shannon entropy served as the measure of repertoire diversity, while the Gini coefficient captured V-J evenness. A clonotype found in more than one individual was treated as public. TCRdb cleaned the public reads at Q25 with fastp, built clones with MiXCR and kept in-frame beta chains. Rows with a matching CDR3 protein are joined into one entry that keeps the most common DNA and genes. None of the V and J calls come from the authors' own analysis; TCRdb made them. The sample table lists 650,000 to 700,000 distinct CDR3 sequences, approximately 31% of them with a count of one. The ten largest clones represent roughly 46% of the sample.

This receptor chain uses TRBV2 and TRBJ1-2; the D gene cannot be resolved reliably. Sample: peripheral blood mononuclear cells (PBMCs), taken when the disease was refractory, from a patient treated with antithyroid drugs. The TCR sequence derives from a female donor with Graves disease. The nucleotide sequence is given as TGTGCCAGCAGTGGCGTACAGACTAACTATGGCTACACCTTC. This encodes CASSGVQTNYGYTF.